This T cell receptor beta chain comes out of a study of cytomegalovirus exposure and HLA in healthy donors. Turning to the study itself: Out of about 190 million T cells, an earlier analysis found more than 95 million unique TCR beta sequences in total.

With 60 Vbeta and 13 Jbeta primers, the PCR was carried out. Some clones are missing from TCRdb's copy, which holds only in-frame ones; the method was immunoSEQ multiplex PCR. The data hold 150,000 to 200,000 clones, with roughly 80% observed a single time. J gave up 5 bases and V 5 bases, and 5 bases lay outside the gene matches. CDR1 is SGHRS, CDR2 YFSETQ, per germline. The CDR3 is made up of 14 amino acids. In this sample, this clone turned up a few times. The antigen is not known. Overall study results and limits: Analyzed later, association rates of TCRs varied across HLA loci, with DRB1 most and HLA-C fewest.

The sequence came from a woman under 30 in good health and CMV-seronegative. This chain uses TRBV5-1 with TRBJ2-1; 9 bases fit TRBD1. Source material: PBMCs. For the CDR3, the DNA is TGCGCCAGCAGTCGGGGACAGGGACACAATGAGCAGTTCTTC. It is translated as CASSRGQGHNEQFF.